A single sample gave rise to the 10 T cell receptor beta chains below, sequenced in a study of glioma-infiltrating T cells. TCR alpha and beta CDR3 regions were amplified from RNA using iRepertoire nested multiplex PCR. TCRdb redid the calling of the multiplex PCR reads with MiXCR, one entry per CDR3 protein. This sample carries 400,000 or so distinct CDR3 sequences, about two fifths of them seen once, and the ten largest clones take approximately 12%. The sequenced sample consisted of glioma tissue, nonneoplastic brain tissue, or PBMCs (not recorded which). Every receptor here comes from a human donor with low-grade glioma or glioblastoma, undergoing nonglioma brain surgery, or in good health (not recorded which).

This clonotype showed up many times. The chain links TRBV6-2 or TRBV6-3 to TRBJ1-1; D remains unclear. There are 12 residues in the CDR3. Germline V gene data show CDR1 as MNHEY and CDR2 as SVGEGT. The V and J ends lost 2 bases and 6 bases respectively, with 7 bases between them. The CDR3 DNA reads TGTGCCAGCAGTTACGGGAGGTCTGAAGCTTTCTTT. Translated: CASSYGRSEAFF.

The chain combines TRBV9 with TRBJ2-1, with 9 bases identical to TRBD2. This CDR3 spans 15 amino acids. CDR1 and CDR2 (germline): SGDLS, YYNGEE. After removal of 0 bases from V and 4 bases from J, the junction contained 2 bases not matched to a gene. In DNA form, the CDR3 reads TGTGCCAGCAGCGTAGCTAGCGGGACTTACAATGAGCAGTTCTTC. It translates to CASSVASGTYNEQFF.

Many counts were recorded for this clonotype. The chain has TRBV6-2 or TRBV6-3 and TRBJ2-7; 7 bases align to TRBD2. The CDR3 is 14 residues long. V trimming: 6 bases; J trimming: 5 bases; junction bases outside the gene matches: 10. Germline CDR1 MNHEY, CDR2 SVGEGT. The CDR3 nucleotides read TGTGCCAGCAGCCCCAGGGCGGGAGTAGACGAGCAGTACTTC. Amino acids: CASSPRAGVDEQYF.

The table lists this clonotype with many counts. This chain connects TRBV27 to TRBJ1-1, with TRBD1 matching over 7 bases. J lost 5 bases, V lost 6 bases, and 3 bases had no gene match. CDR1 MNHEY and CDR2 SMNVEV come from the germline V gene (reference sequence). This CDR3 has 12 amino acids. CDR3 residues: CASRTGWTEAFF. In DNA form, the CDR3 reads TGTGCCAGCAGGACAGGGTGGACTGAAGCTTTCTTT.

A word on this clonotype: Mismatch with germline at one junction end may stem from a read error. V usage is TRBV28 and J usage is TRBJ2-1, with D unresolved. Germline CDR1 MDHEN, CDR2 SYDVKM. CDR3 length: 13 residues. CDR3 sequence (DNA): TGTGCCAGCGGTTTAGGCTCTGTATTGCGGCAGTTCTTC. It is translated as CASGLGSVLRQFF.

In this sample, this clonotype turned up a few times. J is TRBJ2-1 and V is TRBV28; TRBD2 is a possible D gene (5 bases). Germline CDR1 reads MDHEN; CDR2 reads SYDVKM. CDR3 length equals 16 residues. V shed 5 bases and J shed 7 bases, with 21 bases lying between them. The CDR3 reads CASSPGPLGPRNEQFF. CDR3 sequence (DNA): TGTGCCAGCAGTCCTGGGCCACTAGGGCCAAGGAATGAGCAGTTCTTC.

The V gene is TRBV29-1, the J gene TRBJ2-7; the match to TRBD1 covers 9 bases. The germline V gene encodes CDR1 SQVTM and CDR2 ANQGSEA. The CDR3 is 13 residues long. V lost 6 bases and J lost 5; bases outside the gene matches: 8. CDR3 sequence: CSVTGTGKHEQYF. Written as DNA, the CDR3 is TGCAGCGTAACCGGGACAGGGAAACACGAGCAGTACTTC.

This clonotype turned up a few times. The rearrangement uses TRBV28 and TRBJ1-4; unclear D gene. Germline values: CDR1 MDHEN, CDR2 SYDVKM. Trimming removed 4 bases at V and 0 bases at J, with 12 bases between. The CDR3 is made up of 16 amino acids. This CDR3 reads CASSSRTEATNEKLFF. The CDR3 nucleotides read TGTGCCAGCAGTTCCCGAACGGAAGCAACTAATGAAAAACTGTTTTTT.

This chain uses TRBV18 with TRBJ2-1; 9 bases match TRBD1. CDR3 size: 17 residues. Germline values: CDR1 KGHSH, CDR2 LQKENI. V shed 3 bases and J 0 bases; nucleotides not matched to a gene: 6. CDR3 in DNA: TGTGCCAGCTCACCCTGGACAGGGGCCGGCTCCTACAATGAGCAGTTCTTC. Translating gives CASSPWTGAGSYNEQFF.

In regard to this clonotype: Given a much more abundant clone one base away, this may be a read error. The chain joins TRBV6-5 to TRBJ2-3; possible D gene TRBD1, 6 bases. V dropped 6 bases and J dropped 7 bases, with 17 bases sitting between them. The CDR3 has 14 residues. Germline-derived CDR1 and CDR2 are MNHEY and SVGAGI. The CDR3 DNA sequence: TGTGCCAGCAGCACGGACTCAGGGGCAAATACGCAGTATTTT. Translation: CASSTDSGANTQYF.